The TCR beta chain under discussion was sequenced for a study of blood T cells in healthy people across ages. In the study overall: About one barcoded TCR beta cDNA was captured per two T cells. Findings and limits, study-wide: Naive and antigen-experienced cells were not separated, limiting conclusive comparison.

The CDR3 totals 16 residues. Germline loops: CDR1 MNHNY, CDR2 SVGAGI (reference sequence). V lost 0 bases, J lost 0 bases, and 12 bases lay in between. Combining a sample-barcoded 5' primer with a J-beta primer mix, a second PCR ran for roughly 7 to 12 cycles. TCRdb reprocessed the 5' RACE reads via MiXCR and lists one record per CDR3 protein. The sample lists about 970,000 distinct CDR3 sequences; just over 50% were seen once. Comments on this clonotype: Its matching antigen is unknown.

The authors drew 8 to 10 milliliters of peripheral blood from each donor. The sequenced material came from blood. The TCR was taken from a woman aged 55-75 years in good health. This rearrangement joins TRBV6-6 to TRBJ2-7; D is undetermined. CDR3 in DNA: TGTGCCAGCAGTTACTCATTGCGAGCCAGCTCCTACGAGCAGTACTTC. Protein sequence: CASSYSLRASSYEQYF.